Listed below are T cell receptor beta chains from one sample, sequenced in a study of T cells after posttransplantation cyclophosphamide. Assay: immunoSEQ multiplex PCR; the TCRdb copy retains only in-frame clones and omits some. The data hold 15,000 to 20,000 clones, with roughly 72% observed a single time. The input for sequencing was PBMCs, taken after an allogeneic stem cell transplant with post-transplant cyclophosphamide. All receptors come from a young adult male patient who received an allogeneic stem cell transplant from a related donor, was CMV-positive, and had acute GVHD only. The graft donor may account for some of the T cells. Both conserved end residues are part of each CDR3. A D gene is named only where the DNA matches it firmly. Size tells how often a clone was seen (once, few, many) or the class of an expanded clone, and some rows leave it out.

. TRBJ2-3 15 TRBV11-3 . CASSLGTASTDTQYF TGTGCCAGCAGCTTAGGGACAGCCAGCACAGATACGCAGTATTTT
. TRBJ1-2 15 TRBV27 . CASSKFAKTRPSYTF TGTGCCAGCAGTAAATTCGCCAAGACAAGGCCAAGCTACACCTTC
TRBD1 TRBJ2-4 11 TRBV29-1 few CSGQGDGIQYF TGCAGCGGACAGGGGGATGGCATTCAGTACTTC
. TRBJ1-2 13 TRBV4-3 . CASSQAREGGYTF TGCGCCAGCAGCCAAGCTAGGGAGGGTGGCTACACCTTC
. TRBJ2-7 14 TRBV6-1 few CASSNDRRSYEQYF TGTGCCAGCAGTAACGACAGGCGCTCCTACGAGCAGTACTTC
TRBD2 TRBJ2-3 17 TRBV19 once CASSGSSGGPSTDTQYF TGTGCCAGTAGTGGGTCTAGCGGGGGGCCGAGCACAGATACGCAGTATTTT
TRBD1 TRBJ2-1 15 TRBV7-3 . CASSKTGGGYNEQFF TGTGCCAGCAGCAAAACAGGGGGCGGATACAATGAGCAGTTCTTC
TRBD2 TRBJ2-3 16 TRBV18 . CASSTRLAGAPDTQYF TGTGCCAGCTCAACCCGACTAGCGGGGGCCCCAGATACGCAGTATTTT
. TRBJ1-6 17 TRBV19 once CASSIAQGRDINSPLHF TGTGCCAGTAGTATAGCCCAAGGCCGGGACATTAATTCACCCCTCCACTTT
TRBD1 TRBJ2-4 19 TRBV4-1 . CASSQDRGQGAGAKNIQYF TGCGCCAGCAGCCAAGATCGGGGACAGGGGGCCGGAGCCAAAAACATTCAGTACTTC
TRBD2 TRBJ2-7 15 TRBV6-1 . CASSDGGAGGREQYF TGTGCCAGCAGTGATGGGGGGGCGGGGGGACGAGAGCAGTACTTC
TRBD1 TRBJ1-5 13 TRBV19 few CATGQVRNQPQHF TGTGCCACCGGACAGGTCCGGAATCAGCCCCAGCATTTT
. TRBJ2-5 13 TRBV6-5 . CASSYGLGETQYF TGTGCCAGCAGTTACGGCCTAGGAGAGACCCAGTACTTC
TRBD1 TRBJ2-7 15 TRBV5-6 once CASSFAGQGTYEQYF TGTGCCAGCAGCTTCGCGGGACAGGGGACCTACGAGCAGTACTTC
. TRBJ1-2 13 TRBV19 . CASSTTGGYGYTF TGTGCCAGTAGCACCACTGGGGGGTATGGCTACACCTTC
. TRBJ2-5 16 TRBV4-2 once CASSPLGGSEAETQYF TGTGCCAGCAGCCCGTTGGGGGGATCTGAGGCAGAGACCCAGTACTTC
. TRBJ2-1 16 TRBV2 . CASHSHRALAANEQFF TGTGCCAGTCATAGTCACAGGGCCCTAGCTGCGAATGAGCAGTTCTTC
TRBD1 TRBJ1-4 15 TRBV15 . CATRFGQEGSEKLFF TGTGCCACCAGGTTCGGACAGGAAGGTAGTGAAAAACTGTTTTTT
TRBD1 TRBJ1-1 14 TRBV6-6 . CASSSNRGRTEAFF TGTGCCAGCAGTTCGAACAGGGGTAGGACTGAAGCTTTCTTT
. TRBJ1-5 13 TRBV18 . CASSPEGNQPQHF TGTGCCAGCTCACCAGAGGGTAATCAGCCCCAGCATTTT
. TRBJ2-3 10 TRBV10-1 . CASRRDTQYF TGCGCCAGCAGGCGAGATACGCAGTATTTT
TRBD1 TRBJ1-2 15 TRBV6-5 . CASRRGQGAYYGYTF TGTGCCAGCAGAAGAGGACAGGGGGCATACTATGGCTACACCTTC
. TRBJ1-1 14 TRBV4-3 . CASSHMTANTEAFF TGCGCCAGCAGCCACATGACAGCGAACACTGAAGCTTTCTTT
. TRBJ1-5 14 TRBV6-1 . CASSVDRSNQPQHF TGTGCCAGCAGCGTTGACAGAAGCAATCAGCCCCAGCATTTT
TRBD1 TRBJ1-2 16 TRBV16 . CASSQLDSGGGYGYTF TGTGCCAGCAGCCAACTTGACTCAGGGGGCGGCTATGGCTACACCTTC
. TRBJ2-6 17 TRBV7-3 . CASSSDTGLSGANVLTF TGTGCCAGCAGCTCGGATACAGGGCTGTCTGGGGCCAACGTCCTGACTTTC
TRBD1 TRBJ1-2 15 TRBV4-3 . CASSVHRGRSSGYTF TGCGCCAGCAGCGTACACAGGGGGCGGAGTAGTGGCTACACCTTC
. TRBJ1-5 14 TRBV7-8 . CASSLDPGNQPQHF TGTGCCAGCAGCTTAGATCCCGGGAATCAGCCCCAGCATTTT
. TRBJ1-5 15 TRBV7-2 few CASSLEQGFNQPQHF TGTGCCAGCAGCTTAGAACAGGGTTTCAATCAGCCCCAGCATTTT
TRBD1 TRBJ1-1 16 TRBV19 . CASRAPFGTENTEAFF TGTGCCAGTAGAGCACCCTTCGGGACAGAGAACACTGAAGCTTTCTTT
. TRBJ1-2 17 TRBV2 . CASSRGWQRSPPGGYTF TGTGCCAGCAGTAGAGGTTGGCAGAGAAGCCCTCCGGGGGGCTACACCTTC
TRBD1 TRBJ1-5 15 TRBV5-1 few CASSLSTGGDQPQHF TGCGCCAGCAGCTTATCAACAGGGGGCGATCAGCCCCAGCATTTT
. TRBJ1-2 14 TRBV4-3 . CASSQEPLYYGYTF TGCGCCAGCAGCCAAGAACCACTCTACTATGGCTACACCTTC
TRBD1 TRBJ1-1 15 TRBV4-1 . CASSQKQGARPEAFF TGCGCCAGCAGCCAAAAACAGGGGGCGCGACCTGAAGCTTTCTTT
TRBD1 TRBJ2-2 15 TRBV11-2 . CASSQGQGSTGELFF TGTGCCAGCAGCCAAGGACAGGGTAGCACCGGGGAGCTGTTTTTT
. TRBJ1-1 13 TRBV29-1 . CSYVTGLNTEAFF TGCAGCTATGTTACAGGGTTGAACACTGAAGCTTTCTTT
. TRBJ1-2 14 TRBV2 few CASSEIREGYGYTF TGTGCCAGCAGTGAAATCAGGGAGGGCTATGGCTACACCTTC
TRBD1 TRBJ2-1 13 TRBV18 once CASSPPIEGAQFF TGTGCCAGCTCACCACCGATTGAGGGGGCGCAGTTCTTC
. TRBJ2-2 14 TRBV7-6 . CASTKWQNTGELFF TGTGCCAGCACCAAATGGCAGAACACCGGGGAGCTGTTTTTT
. TRBJ2-6 17 TRBV5-6 few CASSLAGSHSGANVLTF TGTGCCAGCAGCTTGGCCGGGTCCCACTCTGGGGCCAACGTCCTGACTTTC
. TRBJ2-1 17 TRBV6-1 . CASSEEGTRLLYNEQFF TGTGCCAGCAGTGAAGAGGGGACACGATTGCTCTACAATGAGCAGTTCTTC
TRBD1 TRBJ1-2 15 TRBV5-1 . CASSQTQGRSDGYTF TGCGCCAGCAGCCAGACACAGGGGAGGTCGGATGGCTACACCTTC
TRBD1 TRBJ1-5 17 TRBV7-3 . CASSTGQGAPINQPQHF TGTGCCAGCAGTACGGGACAGGGGGCGCCGATAAATCAGCCCCAGCATTTT
TRBD1 TRBJ1-1 13 TRBV29-1 . CSVGLTGAGEAFF TGCAGCGTCGGACTGACAGGGGCGGGCGAAGCTTTCTTT
. TRBJ1-1 17 TRBV5-1 . CASSWPLQGGHLNEAFF TGCGCCAGCAGCTGGCCGCTACAGGGCGGACACCTGAACGAAGCTTTCTTT
. TRBJ1-5 15 TRBV7-2 few CASSLAGGKNQPQHF TGTGCCAGCAGCTTAGCGGGGGGAAAGAATCAGCCCCAGCATTTT
. TRBJ1-4 11 TRBV30 once CAWAGREKLFF TGTGCCTGGGCGGGGAGGGAAAAACTGTTTTTT
. TRBJ2-1 18 TRBV18 . CASSPVRGAGPLGDEQFF TGTGCCAGCTCACCAGTCAGGGGGGCGGGGCCGCTCGGCGATGAGCAGTTCTTC
. TRBJ2-3 14 TRBV7-8 once CASSALPLGDTQYF TGTGCCAGCAGCGCTTTGCCACTCGGAGATACGCAGTATTTT
. TRBJ1-6 12 TRBV19 . CASRPGVSPLHF TGTGCCAGTAGACCAGGGGTTTCACCCCTCCACTTT
. TRBJ1-3 11 TRBV20-1 . CSAGHGNTIYF TGCAGTGCGGGACACGGAAACACCATATATTTT
. TRBJ2-3 14 TRBV5-1 . CASSLGGQADTQYF TGCGCCAGCAGCTTGGGAGGGCAGGCAGATACGCAGTATTTT
TRBD1 TRBJ1-5 14 TRBV10-3 few CAISVGQGNQPQHF TGTGCCATCAGTGTGGGACAGGGTAATCAGCCCCAGCATTTT
TRBD1 TRBJ2-7 15 TRBV2 . CASRGGQGVFHEQYF TGTGCCAGCAGGGGAGGACAGGGGGTCTTCCACGAGCAGTACTTC
. TRBJ2-7 16 TRBV7-2 . CASSLRGGIRTYEQYF TGTGCCAGCAGCTTACGTGGCGGGATAAGAACCTACGAGCAGTACTTC